Given below is one T cell receptor (beta chain) in context. Its antigen remains unknown. These data belong to a study of PD-1 blockade in classical Hodgkin lymphoma. Study in general: The patients were dosed with nivolumab 3 mg/kg, infused intravenously every 2 weeks.

Produced via immunoSEQ multiplex PCR; TCRdb's table is partial and in-frame only. The sample has approximately 73,000 clones, 90% to 95% seen once. Relapses following autologous stem cell transplantation were seen in all patients, with brentuximab vedotin exposure varying. General observations from the study: Similar baseline diversity was found in complete responders and newly diagnosed patients. Nivolumab initiated under 1 year post-ASCT led to patient exclusion. A reduction in baseline TCR diversity was reportedly seen in newly diagnosed patients relative to healthy donors.

This specimen consisted of peripheral blood mononuclear cells (PBMCs), obtained at baseline. This receptor was identified in a human donor with classical Hodgkin lymphoma.

The CDR3 DNA reads as TGTGCCAGCAGCTTAAGCGGCCAGATGTATGGCTACACCTTC. This sequence encodes CASSLSGQMYGYTF. The chain links TRBV7-3 to TRBJ1-2, with no clear D. Germline assignment: CDR1 SGHTA and CDR2 FQGTGA. V was pared by 1 base and J by 5 bases, with 11 bases between. The length of the CDR3 is 14 residues.